This entry concerns a single T cell receptor beta chain. Its specificity is unknown. This entry comes from a study of cytomegalovirus exposure and HLA in healthy donors. The study's findings and limits: CMV serostatus was the sole immune exposure information available. A missense variant in DCLRE1C was later tied to TCR beta V- and J-gene trimming. In a later analysis, CMV-associated beta chains were mostly HLA-associated, it appeared.

The PCR made use of 60 Vbeta and 13 Jbeta primers. Data came from immunoSEQ multiplex PCR; TCRdb stores just in-frame clones and leaves some out. The sample totals 55,000 to 75,000 clones; its top ten clones hold approximately 4.3%. Germline-derived CDR1 and CDR2 are SGHTA and FQGNSA. With 0 bases removed from V and 4 bases from J, the gap between germline ends came to 6 bases. The CDR3 spans 13 residues. Sequenced input: PBMCs. The rearrangement uses TRBV7-2 and TRBJ1-1; D is undetermined. This TCR came from a male donor in good health and CMV-seronegative. CDR3 DNA sequence: TGTGCCAGCAGCTTAGCCAGGCTCACTGAAGCTTTCTTT. Translating gives CASSLARLTEAFF.